The rows below give T cell receptor beta chains drawn from one sample of a study of spatial heterogeneity in lung cancer. A single record per CDR3 protein comes from TCRdb applying MiXCR to the 5' RACE reads. This table holds about 26,000 distinct CDR3 sequences, roughly 13% found once. Source: PBMCs, taken at surgery. Receptors were obtained from a female donor with early-stage non-small cell lung cancer. CDR3s leave out the opening cysteine and the closing phenylalanine or tryptophan. Size is omitted from some rows. Given values are once, few, many or a class for expanded clones.

abundance: many; j_gene: TRBJ2-1; v_gene: TRBV24-1; CDR3aa: ATSDLFLSGGENNEQF
abundance: many; j_gene: TRBJ2-5; v_gene: TRBV25-1; CDR3aa: ASTKAGAGGKTQY
abundance: NA; j_gene: TRBJ2-7; v_gene: TRBV4-2; CDR3aa: ASSPGTSGRYEQY
abundance: many; j_gene: TRBJ1-5; v_gene: TRBV28; CDR3aa: ASSLPVSYSNQPQH
abundance: many; j_gene: TRBJ1-1; v_gene: TRBV7-2; CDR3aa: ASSLTGGTEAF
abundance: NA; j_gene: TRBJ2-5; v_gene: TRBV20-1; CDR3aa: SARDLGDIQETQY
abundance: many; j_gene: TRBJ2-4; v_gene: TRBV29-1; CDR3aa: SGRDRAKNIQY
abundance: many; j_gene: TRBJ2-1; v_gene: TRBV2; CDR3aa: ASSPGLGYNEQF
abundance: NA; j_gene: TRBJ1-6; v_gene: TRBV7-8; CDR3aa: AARAGRNSPLH
abundance: few; j_gene: TRBJ2-5; v_gene: TRBV5-1; CDR3aa: ASSPGGSKNQETQY
abundance: few; j_gene: TRBJ2-5; v_gene: TRBV15; CDR3aa: ATSRDLAGGPRETQY
abundance: many; j_gene: TRBJ1-2; v_gene: TRBV7-2; CDR3aa: ASSFPPDDYGYT
abundance: NA; j_gene: TRBJ2-1; v_gene: TRBV11-1; CDR3aa: ASSLGGGMAGEQF
abundance: medium-sized; j_gene: TRBJ1-5; v_gene: TRBV19; CDR3aa: ASSQTGGNQPQH
abundance: many; j_gene: TRBJ2-1; v_gene: TRBV5-1; CDR3aa: ASRLAPRGGSYNEQF
abundance: many; j_gene: TRBJ2-3; v_gene: TRBV20-1; CDR3aa: SGEAVSQY
abundance: NA; j_gene: TRBJ1-4; v_gene: TRBV6-5; CDR3aa: ASSYNGNNEKLF
abundance: many; j_gene: TRBJ1-2; v_gene: TRBV3-1; CDR3aa: ASSQVGNYGYT
abundance: NA; j_gene: TRBJ1-1; v_gene: TRBV7-2; CDR3aa: ASRRNPDRPTEAF
abundance: many; j_gene: TRBJ1-3; v_gene: TRBV10-3; CDR3aa: AIGRRGTSGNTIY
abundance: few; j_gene: TRBJ1-6; v_gene: TRBV20-1; CDR3aa: SARVLVINNSPLH
abundance: many; j_gene: TRBJ2-2; v_gene: TRBV5-4; CDR3aa: ASSKSSSQNTGELF
abundance: many; j_gene: TRBJ2-7; v_gene: TRBV14; CDR3aa: ASSQVYEQY
abundance: NA; j_gene: TRBJ2-4; v_gene: TRBV28; CDR3aa: ASSLPGSPVAKNIQY
abundance: NA; j_gene: TRBJ2-3; v_gene: TRBV7-2; CDR3aa: ASSLEGASSAKTQY
abundance: NA; j_gene: TRBJ2-4; v_gene: TRBV6-6; CDR3aa: ASSYPDENIQY
abundance: many; j_gene: TRBJ2-3; v_gene: TRBV9; CDR3aa: ASSPLAEADTQY
abundance: many; j_gene: TRBJ2-1; v_gene: TRBV20-1; CDR3aa: SAGRTSGGPYHEQF
abundance: NA; j_gene: TRBJ1-2; v_gene: TRBV7-2; CDR3aa: ASRSTGTALYGYT
abundance: many; j_gene: TRBJ2-5; v_gene: TRBV11-2; CDR3aa: ASSPGGRETQY
abundance: NA; j_gene: TRBJ2-1; v_gene: TRBV28; CDR3aa: ASSLGDRYNNEQF
abundance: many; j_gene: TRBJ2-5; v_gene: TRBV28; CDR3aa: ASRNGLAGSQETQY
abundance: many; j_gene: TRBJ2-3; v_gene: TRBV18; CDR3aa: ASSAGGDTQY
abundance: many; j_gene: TRBJ2-3; v_gene: TRBV6-2/TRBV6-3; CDR3aa: ASSFWAGATDTQY
abundance: many; j_gene: TRBJ1-1; v_gene: TRBV6-6; CDR3aa: ASGDGPMNTEAF
abundance: many; j_gene: TRBJ2-1; v_gene: TRBV6-2/TRBV6-3; CDR3aa: ARIDAGGCYNEQF
abundance: few; j_gene: TRBJ2-1; v_gene: TRBV24-1; CDR3aa: ATSDLPSSNSYNEQF
abundance: many; j_gene: TRBJ1-2; v_gene: TRBV29-1; CDR3aa: SVEEVSGNGYT
abundance: NA; j_gene: TRBJ2-2; v_gene: TRBV12-3/TRBV12-4; CDR3aa: ASSLAGAGGELF
abundance: many; j_gene: TRBJ2-1; v_gene: TRBV5-1; CDR3aa: ASSLSTSYNEQF
abundance: many; j_gene: TRBJ2-1; v_gene: TRBV2; CDR3aa: ASSELNEQF
abundance: many; j_gene: TRBJ2-5; v_gene: TRBV5-1; CDR3aa: ASNPGTSGETQY
abundance: many; j_gene: TRBJ1-2; v_gene: TRBV7-2; CDR3aa: ASSLQFYGYT
abundance: many; j_gene: TRBJ1-1; v_gene: TRBV6-5; CDR3aa: ASSSVTTEAF
abundance: many; j_gene: TRBJ1-1; v_gene: TRBV20-1; CDR3aa: SATGPGGTEAF
abundance: many; j_gene: TRBJ1-1; v_gene: TRBV6-2/TRBV6-3; CDR3aa: ASSYRRNTEAF
abundance: NA; j_gene: TRBJ2-1; v_gene: TRBV20-1; CDR3aa: SAPLASSSYNEQF
abundance: medium-sized; j_gene: TRBJ1-1; v_gene: TRBV29-1; CDR3aa: SVVVENTEAF
abundance: many; j_gene: TRBJ2-1; v_gene: TRBV4-3; CDR3aa: ASSQEEGGRQF
abundance: NA; j_gene: TRBJ2-6; v_gene: TRBV19; CDR3aa: ASSGSPSAGANVLT
abundance: many; j_gene: TRBJ1-6; v_gene: TRBV7-9; CDR3aa: ASSPPGTLGSPLH
abundance: many; j_gene: TRBJ1-1; v_gene: TRBV12-3/TRBV12-4; CDR3aa: ASSLGVSEAF
abundance: many; j_gene: TRBJ2-3; v_gene: TRBV3-1; CDR3aa: ASSPPDGTDTQY
abundance: many; j_gene: TRBJ2-4; v_gene: TRBV7-3; CDR3aa: ASSSGTGENIQY
abundance: many; j_gene: TRBJ1-5; v_gene: TRBV2; CDR3aa: ASSREPPGPQH
abundance: many; j_gene: TRBJ2-5; v_gene: TRBV21-1; CDR3aa: ASSKKSPGVAVPRETQY
abundance: many; j_gene: TRBJ2-4; v_gene: TRBV14; CDR3aa: ASSQAWTGSAQY
abundance: NA; j_gene: TRBJ2-5; v_gene: TRBV24-1; CDR3aa: ATSDLGREPLKETQY
abundance: NA; j_gene: TRBJ2-1; v_gene: TRBV9; CDR3aa: ASSDLAGATDEQF